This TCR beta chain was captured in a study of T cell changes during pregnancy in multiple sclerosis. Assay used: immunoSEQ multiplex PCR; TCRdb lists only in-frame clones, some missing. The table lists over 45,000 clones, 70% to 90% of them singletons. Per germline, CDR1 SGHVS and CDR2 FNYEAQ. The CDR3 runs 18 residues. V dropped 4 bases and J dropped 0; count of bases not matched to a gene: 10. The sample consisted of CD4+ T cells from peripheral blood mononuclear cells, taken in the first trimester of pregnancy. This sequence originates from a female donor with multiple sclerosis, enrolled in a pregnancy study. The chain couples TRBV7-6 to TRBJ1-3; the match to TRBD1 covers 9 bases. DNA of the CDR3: TGTGCCAGCAGCTCGCAGCCGGGACAGGGAAACTCTGGAAACACCATATATTTT. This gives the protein CASSSQPGQGNSGNTIYF.